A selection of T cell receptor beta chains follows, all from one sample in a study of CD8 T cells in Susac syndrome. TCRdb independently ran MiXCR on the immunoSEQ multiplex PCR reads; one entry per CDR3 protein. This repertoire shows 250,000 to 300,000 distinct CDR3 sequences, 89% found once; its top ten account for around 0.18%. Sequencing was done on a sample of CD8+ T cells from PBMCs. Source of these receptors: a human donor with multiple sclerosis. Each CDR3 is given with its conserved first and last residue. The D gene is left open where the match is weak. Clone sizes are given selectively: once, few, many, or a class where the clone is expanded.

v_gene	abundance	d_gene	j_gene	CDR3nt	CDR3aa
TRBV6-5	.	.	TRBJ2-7	TGTGCCAGCAGTTACTCTGTAGGTCTCGTAAGCTACGAGCAGTACTTC	CASSYSVGLVSYEQYF
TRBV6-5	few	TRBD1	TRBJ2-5	TGTGCCAGCAGTTATCTCGGGACAGTCCAAGAGACCCAGTACTTC	CASSYLGTVQETQYF
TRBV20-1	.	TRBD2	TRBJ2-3	TGCAGTGCTAGAGCTTATCCGGGACTAGCGACCAAAGATACGCAGTATTTT	CSARAYPGLATKDTQYF
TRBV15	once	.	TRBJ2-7	TGTGCCACCAGCAGAGCAGGACAGCCGGGACTCGACTCCTACGAGCAGTACTTC	CATSRAGQPGLDSYEQYF
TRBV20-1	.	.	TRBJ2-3	TGCAGTGCTAGAGGTTGGGAAGATACGCAGTATTTT	CSARGWEDTQYF
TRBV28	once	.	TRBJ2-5	TGTGCCAGCACCCGAGGGGACTCCCACCTTAAGAGGGAGACCCAGTACTTC	CASTRGDSHLKRETQYF
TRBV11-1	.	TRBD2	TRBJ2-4	TGTGCCAGCAGTCCTACTAGCGGGAGATTCGGCATTCAGTACTTC	CASSPTSGRFGIQYF
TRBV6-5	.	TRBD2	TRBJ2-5	TGTGCCAGCAGTTACGAGGGGGTAGCGGGGCACCCGCGGGGAACCCAGTACTTC	CASSYEGVAGHPRGTQYF
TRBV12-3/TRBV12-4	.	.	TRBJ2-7	TGTGCCAGCGCCCAACCGGGACGTTACGCCGAGCAGTACTTC	CASAQPGRYAEQYF
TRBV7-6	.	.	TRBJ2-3	TGTGCCAGCAGCCCGTATACAGACACAGATACGCAGTATTTT	CASSPYTDTDTQYF
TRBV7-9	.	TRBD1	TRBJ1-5	TGTGCCAGCAGCATGGGACAGCAAAATCAGCCCCAGCATTTT	CASSMGQQNQPQHF
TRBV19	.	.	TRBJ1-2	TGTGCCAGTAGTTACGGTAGCTTTGGCTACACCTTC	CASSYGSFGYTF
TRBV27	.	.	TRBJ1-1	TGTGCCAGCAGTTTAATCGGGATTGGGGGGATGAACACTGAAGCTTTCTTT	CASSLIGIGGMNTEAFF
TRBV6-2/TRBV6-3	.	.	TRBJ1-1	TGTGCCAGCAGTTACGCCATGAACTCTGAAGCTTTCTTT	CASSYAMNSEAFF
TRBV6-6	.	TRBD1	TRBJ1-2	TGTGCCAGCTGGGGGACAGGGACTAACTATGGCTACACCTTC	CASWGTGTNYGYTF
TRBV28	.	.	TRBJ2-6	TGTGCCAGCAGTTTTGGGGAGAACTCTGGGGCCAACGTCCTGACTTTC	CASSFGENSGANVLTF
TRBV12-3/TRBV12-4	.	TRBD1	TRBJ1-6	TGTGCCAGCAAAGAACCGGGACAGGGGAATTCACCCCTCCACTTT	CASKEPGQGNSPLHF
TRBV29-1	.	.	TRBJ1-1	TGCAGCGTCAAACAGGGAATGGACACTGAAGCTTTCTTT	CSVKQGMDTEAFF
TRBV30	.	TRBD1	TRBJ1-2	TGTGCCTGGAGTGTAGTTGGGACAGGGGTAAACTATGGCTACACCTTC	CAWSVVGTGVNYGYTF
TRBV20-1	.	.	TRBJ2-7	TGCAGTGCTCCAGACGGGACCTACGAGCAGTACTTC	CSAPDGTYEQYF
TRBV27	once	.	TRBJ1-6	TGTGCCAGCAGTTTAGGGGGACCGGATAATTCACCCCTCCACTTT	CASSLGGPDNSPLHF
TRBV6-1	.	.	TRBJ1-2	TGTGCCACCAGGGCTTGGGGCTACACCTTC	CATRAWGYTF
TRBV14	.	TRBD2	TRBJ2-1	TGTGCCAGCAGCCAAGTACTAGCGGGAAATGGGCAGTTCTTC	CASSQVLAGNGQFF
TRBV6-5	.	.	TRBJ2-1	TGTGCCAGCACCCAATCGAGTACCTGGGGTATGTTCTTC	CASTQSSTWGMFF
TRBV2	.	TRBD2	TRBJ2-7	TGTGCCAGCGCGGACTCCGGAGTAGCGGGAGCCGGTGTCTACGAGCAGTACTTC	CASADSGVAGAGVYEQYF
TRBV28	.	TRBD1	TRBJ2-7	TGTGCCAGCAGTCCCTATCTGATAAGCGGGACAGGGGTTTTCGAGCAGTACTTC	CASSPYLISGTGVFEQYF
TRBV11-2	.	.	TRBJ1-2	TGTGCCAGCAGCTTTGGGCCCAGGCCAGGGGACTATGGCTACACCTTC	CASSFGPRPGDYGYTF
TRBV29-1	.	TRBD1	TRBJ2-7	TGCAGCGTAGAAGCCGGGACAGGGGACTACGAGCAGTACTTC	CSVEAGTGDYEQYF
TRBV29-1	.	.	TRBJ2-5	TGCAGCGTGACCCCCCAGGAGACCCAGTACTTC	CSVTPQETQYF
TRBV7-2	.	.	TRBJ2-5	TGTGCCAGCAGCTTCGCCCCTCAAGAGACCCAGTACTTC	CASSFAPQETQYF
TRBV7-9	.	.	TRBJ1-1	TGTGCCAGCAGCTCTAATCGCCAGGGTCTAACTGAAGCTTTCTTT	CASSSNRQGLTEAFF